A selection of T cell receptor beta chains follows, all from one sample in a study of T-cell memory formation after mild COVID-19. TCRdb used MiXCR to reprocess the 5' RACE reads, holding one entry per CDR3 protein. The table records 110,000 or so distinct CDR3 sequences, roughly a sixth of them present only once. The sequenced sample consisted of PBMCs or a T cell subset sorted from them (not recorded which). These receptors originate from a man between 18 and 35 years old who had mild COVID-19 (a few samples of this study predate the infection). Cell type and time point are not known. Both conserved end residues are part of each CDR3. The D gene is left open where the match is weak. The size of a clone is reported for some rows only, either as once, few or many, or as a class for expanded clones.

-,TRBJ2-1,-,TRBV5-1,CASSPQGRGNNEQFF,TGCGCCAGCAGCCCCCAGGGGCGGGGGAACAATGAGCAGTTCTTC
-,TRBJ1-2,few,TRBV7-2,CASSLEQDPANYGYTF,TGTGCCAGCAGCTTAGAGCAGGACCCTGCTAACTATGGCTACACCTTC
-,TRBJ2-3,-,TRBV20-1,CSASLLLGASEITDTQYF,TGCAGTGCTAGCCTCCTTCTTGGGGCTAGCGAAATCACAGATACGCAGTATTTT
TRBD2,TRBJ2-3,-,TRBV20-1,CSARLLAGVTDTQYF,TGCAGTGCTAGACTCCTAGCGGGGGTCACAGATACGCAGTATTTT
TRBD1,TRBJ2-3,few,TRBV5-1,CASSWGQGFGDTQYF,TGCGCCAGCAGCTGGGGACAGGGATTCGGAGATACGCAGTATTTT
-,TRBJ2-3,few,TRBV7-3,CASSFQQGLGTDTQYF,TGTGCCAGCAGCTTCCAGCAGGGGTTGGGCACAGATACGCAGTATTTT
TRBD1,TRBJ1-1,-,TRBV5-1,CASSLIGGGGTEAFF,TGCGCCAGCAGCTTGATAGGGGGCGGGGGCACTGAAGCTTTCTTT
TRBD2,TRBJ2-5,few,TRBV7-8,CASSLGGLAGATQYF,TGTGCCAGCAGCTTAGGTGGACTAGCGGGGGCGACCCAGTACTTC
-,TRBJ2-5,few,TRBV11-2,CASARVSRKETQYF,TGTGCCAGCGCCAGGGTCTCCCGAAAAGAGACCCAGTACTTC
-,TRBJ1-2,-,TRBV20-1,CSARDSVGYGYTF,TGCAGTGCTAGAGATTCCGTGGGTTATGGCTACACCTTC
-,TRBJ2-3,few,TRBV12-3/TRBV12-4,CASSFGGLNTDTQYF,TGTGCCAGCAGTTTTGGGGGACTGAACACAGATACGCAGTATTTT
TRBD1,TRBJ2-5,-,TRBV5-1,CASSLSPPGQGGETQYF,TGCGCCAGCAGCTTGTCCCCGCCGGGACAGGGGGGAGAGACCCAGTACTTC
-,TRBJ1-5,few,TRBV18,CASSPPYSNQPQHF,TGTGCCAGCTCACCACCGTATAGCAATCAGCCCCAGCATTTT
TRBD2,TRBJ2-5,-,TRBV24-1,CATGTSDKETQYF,TGTGCCACCGGGACTAGCGATAAAGAGACCCAGTACTTC
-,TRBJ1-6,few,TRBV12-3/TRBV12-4,CASSTLSNSPLHF,TGTGCCAGCAGCACTCTCTCTAATTCACCCCTCCACTTT
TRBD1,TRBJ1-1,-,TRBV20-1,CSAQRQGVNTEAFF,TGCAGTGCCCAGAGGCAGGGGGTGAACACTGAAGCTTTCTTT
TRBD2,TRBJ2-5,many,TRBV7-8,CASSRPTSGVETQYF,TGTGCCAGCAGCCGCCCGACTAGCGGGGTGGAGACCCAGTACTTC
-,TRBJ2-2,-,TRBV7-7,CASSLGGASGELFF,TGTGCCAGCAGCTTAGGGGGGGCGTCCGGGGAGCTGTTTTTT
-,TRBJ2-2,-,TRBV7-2,CASSLGTGMNTGELFF,TGTGCCAGCAGCTTAGGAACCGGCATGAACACCGGGGAGCTGTTTTTT
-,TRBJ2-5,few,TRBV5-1,CASRYPQETQYF,TGCGCCAGCCGATACCCCCAAGAGACCCAGTACTTC
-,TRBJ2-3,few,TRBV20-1,CSARDQDPTDTQYF,TGCAGTGCTAGAGATCAGGACCCCACAGATACGCAGTATTTT
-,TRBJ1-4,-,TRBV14,CASSRVLATNEKLFF,TGTGCCAGCAGCCGAGTCCTGGCTACTAATGAAAAACTGTTTTTT
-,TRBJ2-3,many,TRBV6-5,CASRGGTDTQYF,TGTGCCAGCAGGGGGGGCACAGATACGCAGTATTTT
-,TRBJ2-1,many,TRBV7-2,CASSLVSLSSRNEQFF,TGTGCCAGCAGCCTCGTTAGCTTGAGTTCCCGCAATGAGCAGTTCTTC
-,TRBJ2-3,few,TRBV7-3,CASSFTRASDTQYF,TGTGCCAGCAGCTTTACTAGGGCGTCAGATACGCAGTATTTT
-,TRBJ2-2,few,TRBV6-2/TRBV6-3,CASSPRPHKTNTGELFF,TGTGCCAGCAGTCCACGCCCTCACAAGACGAACACCGGGGAGCTGTTTTTT
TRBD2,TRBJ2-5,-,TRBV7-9,CASSFGTSGGAYQETQYF,TGTGCCAGCAGCTTTGGGACTAGCGGGGGAGCGTACCAAGAGACCCAGTACTTC
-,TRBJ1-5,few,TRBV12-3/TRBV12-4,CASSPGQINYQPQHF,TGTGCCAGCAGTCCCGGACAGATTAATTATCAGCCCCAGCATTTT
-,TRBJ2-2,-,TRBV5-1,CASSSGLPPGELFF,TGCGCCAGCAGCTCGGGACTCCCGCCCGGGGAGCTGTTTTTT
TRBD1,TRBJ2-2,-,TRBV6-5,CASSYHRGVPGELFF,TGTGCCAGCAGCTATCACAGGGGTGTCCCCGGGGAGCTGTTTTTT
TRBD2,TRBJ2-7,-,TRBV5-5,CASSSDATSGSSYEQYF,TGTGCCAGCAGCTCAGACGCCACTAGCGGGAGCTCCTACGAGCAGTACTTC
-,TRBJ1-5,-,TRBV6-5,CASSYQKGSPQHF,TGTGCCAGCAGTTACCAGAAGGGATCGCCCCAGCATTTT
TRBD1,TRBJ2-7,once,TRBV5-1,CASSPGDRAPGEQYF,TGCGCCAGCAGCCCGGGGGACAGGGCTCCTGGCGAGCAGTACTTC
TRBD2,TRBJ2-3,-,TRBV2,CASSEAGLASADTQYF,TGTGCCAGCAGTGAAGCGGGACTAGCGTCCGCAGATACGCAGTATTTT
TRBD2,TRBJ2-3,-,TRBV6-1,CASTKLAGGPDTQYF,TGTGCCAGCACCAAACTAGCGGGGGGGCCGGATACGCAGTATTTT
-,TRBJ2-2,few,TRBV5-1,CASSLSVENTGELFF,TGCGCCAGCAGCTTGAGCGTCGAGAACACCGGGGAGCTGTTTTTT
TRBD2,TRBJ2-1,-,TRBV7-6,CASSLEAPSGGYNEQFF,TGTGCCAGCAGCTTAGAAGCCCCTAGCGGGGGCTACAATGAGCAGTTCTTC
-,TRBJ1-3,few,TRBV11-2,CASSFNDPLLSGNTIYF,TGTGCCAGCAGCTTTAACGACCCTCTTCTCTCTGGAAACACCATATATTTT
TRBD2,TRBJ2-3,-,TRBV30,CALAGVPRSQYF,TGTGCCTTAGCGGGGGTCCCACGGTCGCAGTATTTT
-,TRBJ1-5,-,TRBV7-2,CASSFPGRSNQPQHF,TGTGCCAGCAGCTTTCCTGGGCGGAGCAATCAGCCCCAGCATTTT
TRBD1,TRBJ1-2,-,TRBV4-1,CASSRWKLTRGTRANYGYTF,TGCGCCAGCAGCCGTTGGAAGCTAACCAGGGGGACTAGAGCTAACTATGGCTACACCTTC
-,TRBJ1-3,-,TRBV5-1,CASSLDPGYTGNTIYF,TGCGCCAGCAGCTTGGACCCAGGGTATACCGGAAACACCATATATTTT
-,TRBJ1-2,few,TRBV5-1,CASSPSVGANYGYTF,TGCGCCAGCAGCCCAAGCGTGGGGGCCAACTATGGCTACACCTTC
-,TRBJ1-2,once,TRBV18,CASSPPSRGPYGYTF,TGTGCCAGCTCACCACCTTCTCGGGGTCCCTATGGCTACACCTTC
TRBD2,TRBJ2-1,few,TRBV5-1,CASSLEAGNYNEQFF,TGCGCCAGCAGCTTGGAAGCGGGGAACTACAATGAGCAGTTCTTC
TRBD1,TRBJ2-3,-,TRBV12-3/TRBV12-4,CASSPTTGSADTQYF,TGTGCCAGCAGTCCGACGACAGGGAGCGCAGATACGCAGTATTTT
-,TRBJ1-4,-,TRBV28,CASSEMANEKLFF,TGTGCCAGCAGTGAAATGGCTAATGAAAAACTGTTTTTT
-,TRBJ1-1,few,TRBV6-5,CASRRTGGARETEAFF,TGTGCCAGCAGACGCACCGGCGGGGCCCGGGAGACTGAAGCTTTCTTT
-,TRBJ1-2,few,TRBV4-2,CASSQVGPGASTYGYTF,TGTGCCAGCAGCCAAGTCGGCCCAGGGGCTTCCACCTATGGCTACACCTTC
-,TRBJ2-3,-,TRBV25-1,CASSEFGTDITDTQYF,TGTGCCAGCAGTGAATTCGGCACTGACATCACAGATACGCAGTATTTT
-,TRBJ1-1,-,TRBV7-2,CASSSPDGTEAFF,TGTGCCAGCAGCTCCCCGGACGGCACTGAAGCTTTCTTT
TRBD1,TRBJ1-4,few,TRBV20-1,CSATWTGNEKLFF,TGCAGTGCTACCTGGACAGGGAATGAAAAACTGTTTTTT
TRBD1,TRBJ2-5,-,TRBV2,CASSDTGASETQYF,TGTGCCAGCAGTGACACAGGGGCTTCGGAGACCCAGTACTTC
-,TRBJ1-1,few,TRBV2,CASTLSENTEAFF,TGTGCCAGCACCCTGAGTGAGAACACTGAAGCTTTCTTT
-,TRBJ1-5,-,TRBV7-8,CASSLGPGDDNQPQHF,TGTGCCAGCAGCTTAGGACCTGGGGATGACAATCAGCCCCAGCATTTT
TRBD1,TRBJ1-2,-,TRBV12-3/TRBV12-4,CASSPQGADGYTF,TGTGCCAGCAGCCCGCAGGGGGCGGATGGCTACACCTTC
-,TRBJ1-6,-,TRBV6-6,CASTSPGEGPSPLHF,TGTGCCAGCACCTCTCCCGGGGAGGGCCCCTCACCCCTCCACTTT
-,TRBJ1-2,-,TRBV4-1,CASSHGLEGLSYGYTF,TGCGCCAGCAGCCATGGCCTCGAGGGTCTCAGCTATGGCTACACCTTC
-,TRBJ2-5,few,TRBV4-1,CASSWGEQGQETQYF,TGCGCCAGCAGTTGGGGCGAACAGGGTCAAGAGACCCAGTACTTC